Listed below are T cell receptor beta chains from one sample, sequenced in a study of T cell responses to AZD1222 COVID-19 vaccine. Using immunoSEQ multiplex PCR, the repertoire was profiled, and TCRdb retains in-frame clones only, with some absent. The profile shows about 110,000 clones, 85% to 90% of them singletons. The specimen was peripheral blood, collected on day 0 of AZD1222 vaccination. Every receptor here comes from an adult in good health. The CDR3 runs from the conserved cysteine through the conserved F or W. Each record gives: V gene, J gene, D gene, clone size, CDR3 DNA, CDR3 protein. D genes are given only for firm matches. The size of a clone is reported for some rows only, either as once, few or many, or as a class for expanded clones.

TRBV7-2	TRBJ1-1	-	-	TGTGCCAGCAGCTCACGGCCCGGGACACCGAACACTGAAGCTTTCTTT	CASSSRPGTPNTEAFF
TRBV7-9	TRBJ2-1	TRBD1	few	TGTGCCAGCAGCTTACCCAGGACAGGGGTTTATGAGCAGTTCTTC	CASSLPRTGVYEQFF
TRBV27	TRBJ1-6	-	-	TGTGCCAGCAGTTTAATTGATTCACCCCTCCACTTT	CASSLIDSPLHF
TRBV5-1	TRBJ2-7	-	few	TGCGCCAGCAGCTTGGCTAGGGGATCCGAGCAGTACTTC	CASSLARGSEQYF
TRBV4-1	TRBJ2-2	-	-	TGCGCCAGCAGCCAAGGTGGGGAGCTGTTTTTT	CASSQGGELFF
TRBV3-1/TRBV3-2	TRBJ2-7	TRBD1	-	TGTGCCAGCAGCCAAGAACTCCCCCACTCGACAGGGGGTTGGTACGAGCAGTACTTC	CASSQELPHSTGGWYEQYF
TRBV5-4	TRBJ2-1	-	-	TGTGCCAGCATCGAGGACACGCGCAATGAGCAGTTCTTC	CASIEDTRNEQFF
TRBV3-1/TRBV3-2	TRBJ2-4	-	-	TGTGCCAGCAGCCCAAGGGGTAGGGCCAAAAACATTCAGTACTTC	CASSPRGRAKNIQYF
TRBV10-3	TRBJ1-4	TRBD1	-	TGTGCCATCAGTGCGAGGGGGACAGAAGAAAATGAAAAACTGTTTTTT	CAISARGTEENEKLFF
TRBV29-1	TRBJ1-2	-	-	TGCAGCGTTCAGGCAAGTGGGGGCTATGGCTACACCTTC	CSVQASGGYGYTF
TRBV7-9	TRBJ1-5	TRBD1	-	TGTGCCAGCAGCTCGCAGGGACAGGGGGCTAGCAATCAGCCCCAGCATTTT	CASSSQGQGASNQPQHF
TRBV2	TRBJ1-2	-	-	TGTGCCAGCAGTGTGGACGTCCCTAACTATGGCTACACCTTC	CASSVDVPNYGYTF
TRBV4-2	TRBJ1-6	TRBD1	-	TGTGCCAGCAGCCAAGATCAGGGGGCGGTTGGTTCACCCCTCCACTTT	CASSQDQGAVGSPLHF
TRBV3-1/TRBV3-2	TRBJ1-1	-	few	TGTGCCAGCAGAGCTAACACTGAAGCTTTCTTT	CASRANTEAFF
TRBV3-1/TRBV3-2	TRBJ2-7	TRBD2	-	TGTGCCAGCAGCCAAGGTCCGGGGGGGATTAGCTCCTACGAGCAGTACTTC	CASSQGPGGISSYEQYF
TRBV19	TRBJ1-1	TRBD1	once	TGTGCCAGTTCCTATGGGACAGGGGGCACTGAAGCTTTCTTT	CASSYGTGGTEAFF
TRBV7-9	TRBJ1-5	TRBD1	-	TGTGCCAGCAGCCCACCGGGACAGGGAAGGGATCAGCCCCAGCATTTT	CASSPPGQGRDQPQHF
TRBV2	TRBJ1-2	TRBD1	-	TGTGCCAGCATTGAGGACAGGGTGGGCGGCTACACCTTC	CASIEDRVGGYTF
TRBV7-2	TRBJ1-5	-	-	TGTGCCAGCAGACCTTCCCCAGGGTGGGGGCCCCAGCATTTT	CASRPSPGWGPQHF
TRBV5-8	TRBJ1-5	TRBD1	-	TGTGCCAGCAGCACCCCGGGACAGCAACATTATAGCAATCAGCCCCAGCATTTT	CASSTPGQQHYSNQPQHF
TRBV28	TRBJ2-1	TRBD2	-	TGTGCCAGCAGTGGGAGGGAGAAGACCTTCAATGAGCAGTTCTTC	CASSGREKTFNEQFF
TRBV3-1/TRBV3-2	TRBJ2-4	-	-	TGTGCCAGCAGCCCGCATGTTTCGAGACAGGCCTCAAACATTCAGTACTTC	CASSPHVSRQASNIQYF
TRBV5-1	TRBJ1-1	-	-	TGCGCCAGCAGCTTCAGAGCGGGGATGAACACTGAAGCTTTCTTT	CASSFRAGMNTEAFF
TRBV7-2	TRBJ1-3	TRBD1	-	TGTGCCAGCAGCTTAGTCGATACAGGGGTGGGAAACACCATATATTTT	CASSLVDTGVGNTIYF
TRBV28	TRBJ2-7	TRBD1	-	TGTGCCAGCAGGAGGGACAGCCTTACCTACGAGCAGTACTTC	CASRRDSLTYEQYF
TRBV6-4	TRBJ1-1	-	-	TGTGCCAGCAGTAGGGTGGTTGACACTGAAGCTTTCTTT	CASSRVVDTEAFF
TRBV3-1/TRBV3-2	TRBJ2-5	-	-	TGTGCCAGCAGCCAAACCCTCGACAGACGGGAGACCCAGTACTTC	CASSQTLDRRETQYF
TRBV7-2	TRBJ2-2	-	-	TGTGCCAGCAGCTTAGTTACCACTGACACCGGGGAGCTGTTTTTT	CASSLVTTDTGELFF
TRBV4-1	TRBJ2-7	-	-	TGCGCCAGCAGCCAAGATTTATGGGACCTCCGGGCCTACGAGCAGTACTTC	CASSQDLWDLRAYEQYF
TRBV30	TRBJ1-1	-	-	TGTGCCTGGGGCCCACAGGGAGACACTGAAGCTTTCTTT	CAWGPQGDTEAFF
TRBV1	TRBJ1-3	-	-	TGCACCAGCAGCCAAGATCGTTTGGACAGTCTCAAATCCCCTGTCTGGGGAAACACCATATATTTT	CTSSQDRLDSLKSPVWGNTIYF
TRBV28	TRBJ1-5	TRBD1	-	TGTGCCAGCAGTTTAATAGACAGGGGAGTCGGCAATCAGCCCCAGCATTTT	CASSLIDRGVGNQPQHF
TRBV19	TRBJ1-6	-	-	TGTGCCAGTATGGGGACTAGCTCCTATAATTCACCCCTCCACTTT	CASMGTSSYNSPLHF
TRBV20-1	TRBJ2-5	-	-	TGCAGTGCCGGACAGAAAGAGACCCAGTACTTC	CSAGQKETQYF
TRBV10-3	TRBJ1-4	-	-	TGTGCCATCGGGGAAGTTAATAATGAAAAACTGTTTTTT	CAIGEVNNEKLFF
TRBV6-5	TRBJ2-7	TRBD2	-	TGTGCCAGCAAGGATAGCGGGGGGAGCTCCTACGAGCAGTACTTC	CASKDSGGSSYEQYF
TRBV5-4	TRBJ2-3	-	-	TGTGCCAGCAGCAAGGGGACATCTAGCACAGATACGCAGTATTTT	CASSKGTSSTDTQYF
TRBV5-5	TRBJ2-5	-	-	TGTGCCAGCAGCTTGGTAACAGAAGGAATCCAGTACTTC	CASSLVTEGIQYF
TRBV25-1	TRBJ2-1	-	-	TGTGCCAGTATCCTAGGGCGCTTCTACTACAATGAGCAGTTCTTC	CASILGRFYYNEQFF
TRBV27	TRBJ2-7	-	once	TGTGCCAGCAGACGCGGGACTCCTAGCTCCTACGAGCAGTACTTC	CASRRGTPSSYEQYF
TRBV30	TRBJ1-4	TRBD1	once	TGTGCCTGGAGGAACCGGGACAGCGGAACCGAAAAACTGTTTTTT	CAWRNRDSGTEKLFF
TRBV5-6	TRBJ1-1	-	-	TGTGCCAGCAGCTTGAACTCTGAAGCTTTCTTT	CASSLNSEAFF
TRBV9	TRBJ2-3	-	-	TGTGCCAGCAGAGGGCCCGGGGCGACAGATACGCAGTATTTT	CASRGPGATDTQYF
TRBV15	TRBJ2-5	TRBD2	-	TGTGCCACCAGCAGAGCGGGGGGAGAGACCCAGTACTTC	CATSRAGGETQYF
TRBV6-5	TRBJ1-2	-	-	TGTGCCACCAAGGTCGAACCTCCATACTATGGCTACACCTTC	CATKVEPPYYGYTF
TRBV10-3	TRBJ2-7	TRBD2	-	TGTGCCACCCGGCCCGGAGCGGGGGGTTCCTACGAGCAGTACTTC	CATRPGAGGSYEQYF
TRBV7-3	TRBJ1-6	TRBD1	-	TGTGCCAGCGGGGAACAGGGGGTCTTCGATTCACCCCTCCACTTT	CASGEQGVFDSPLHF
TRBV24-1	TRBJ2-6	TRBD2	once	TGTGCCACCAGTGACGGCGGGGGGACTGGGGCCAACGTCCTGACTTTC	CATSDGGGTGANVLTF
TRBV7-2	TRBJ1-1	-	-	TGTGCCAGCAGCTTAAACGCGGGACGGAGAGACACTGAAGCTTTCTTT	CASSLNAGRRDTEAFF
TRBV11-3	TRBJ2-1	-	-	TGTGCCAGCAGCTTCGGATCGGGGGCCTACAATGAGCAGTTCTTC	CASSFGSGAYNEQFF
TRBV5-6	TRBJ2-7	-	-	TGTGCCAGCAGCTTGGACAACTACGAGCAGTACTTC	CASSLDNYEQYF
TRBV19	TRBJ1-5	-	-	TGTGCCAGTAGTACAAATCAGCCCCAGCATTTT	CASSTNQPQHF
TRBV5-1	TRBJ2-7	-	once	TGCGCCAGCAGCTTGAACGGAGACCCCTACGAGCAGTACTTC	CASSLNGDPYEQYF
TRBV28	TRBJ1-2	TRBD1	once	TGTGCCAGCAGTACCGGGACAGGGGAGAGGGGCTACACCTTC	CASSTGTGERGYTF
TRBV29-1	TRBJ2-2	-	few	TGCAGCGTTGACTACTTGCCCGGGGAGCTGTTTTTT	CSVDYLPGELFF
TRBV5-1	TRBJ2-5	-	once	TGCGCCAGCAGCCCCTACCGAAGGGGGGCCCAAGAGACCCAGTACTTC	CASSPYRRGAQETQYF
TRBV29-1	TRBJ1-1	-	-	TGCAGCGTTGAAGATCCAGGCAGAGAGGCTTTCTTT	CSVEDPGREAFF